This T cell receptor beta chain was captured in a study of blood T cell repertoires in COVID-19. This clone occurred once. One junction end disagrees with the germline gene, perhaps due to a read error. Measured with immunoSEQ multiplex PCR; TCRdb has only the in-frame clones, and not every one. Of 200,000 or so clones in the sample, 89% are singletons; the top ten hold around 8%. This CDR3 spans 12 amino acids. Germline CDR1 SEHNR, CDR2 FQNEAQ (reference sequence). This clonotype was obtained from a woman aged 18-30 years who had recovered from COVID-19. The sample taken for sequencing was PBMCs or T cells enriched from blood (not recorded which). This chain links TRBV7-9 with TRBJ2-7; a possible D gene is TRBD1 (5 bases). CDR3 sequence (DNA): TGTGCCAGCAGCTTAGCTGGTTGGACAAGGGACTTC. It yields the protein CASSLAGWTRDF.